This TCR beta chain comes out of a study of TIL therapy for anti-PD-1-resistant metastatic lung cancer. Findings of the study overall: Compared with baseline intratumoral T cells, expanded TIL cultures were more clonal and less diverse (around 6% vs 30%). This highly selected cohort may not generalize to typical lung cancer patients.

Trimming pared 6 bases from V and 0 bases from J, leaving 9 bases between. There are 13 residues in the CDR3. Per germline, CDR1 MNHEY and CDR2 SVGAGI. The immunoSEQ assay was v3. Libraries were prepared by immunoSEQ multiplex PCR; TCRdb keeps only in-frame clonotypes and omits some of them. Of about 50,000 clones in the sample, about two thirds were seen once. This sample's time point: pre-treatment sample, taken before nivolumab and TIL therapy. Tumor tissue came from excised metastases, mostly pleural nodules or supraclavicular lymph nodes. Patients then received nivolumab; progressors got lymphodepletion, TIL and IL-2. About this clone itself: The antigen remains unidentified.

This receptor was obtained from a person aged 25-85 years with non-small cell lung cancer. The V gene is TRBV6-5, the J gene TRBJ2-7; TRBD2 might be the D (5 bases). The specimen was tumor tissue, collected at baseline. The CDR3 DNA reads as TGTGCCAGCAGCCGGGGTCGCTCCTACGAGCAGTACTTC. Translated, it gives CASSRGRSYEQYF.